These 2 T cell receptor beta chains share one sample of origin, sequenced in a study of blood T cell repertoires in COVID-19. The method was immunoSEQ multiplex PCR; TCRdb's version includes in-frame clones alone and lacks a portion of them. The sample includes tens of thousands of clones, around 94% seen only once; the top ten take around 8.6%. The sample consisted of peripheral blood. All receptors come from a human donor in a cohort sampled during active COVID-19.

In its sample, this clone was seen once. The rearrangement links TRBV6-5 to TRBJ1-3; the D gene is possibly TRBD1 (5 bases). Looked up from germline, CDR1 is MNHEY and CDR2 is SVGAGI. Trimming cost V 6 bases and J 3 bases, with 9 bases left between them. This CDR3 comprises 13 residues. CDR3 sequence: CASSLDSGNTIYF. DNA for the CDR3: TGTGCCAGCAGCCTCGACAGTGGAAACACCATATATTTT.

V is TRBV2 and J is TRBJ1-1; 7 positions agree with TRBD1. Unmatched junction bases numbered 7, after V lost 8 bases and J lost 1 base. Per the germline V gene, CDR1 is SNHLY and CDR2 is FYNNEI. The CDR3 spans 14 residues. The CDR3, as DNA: TGTGCCAGCCTCCGGGACAGACGGAACACTGAAGCTTTCTTT. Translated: CASLRDRRNTEAFF.